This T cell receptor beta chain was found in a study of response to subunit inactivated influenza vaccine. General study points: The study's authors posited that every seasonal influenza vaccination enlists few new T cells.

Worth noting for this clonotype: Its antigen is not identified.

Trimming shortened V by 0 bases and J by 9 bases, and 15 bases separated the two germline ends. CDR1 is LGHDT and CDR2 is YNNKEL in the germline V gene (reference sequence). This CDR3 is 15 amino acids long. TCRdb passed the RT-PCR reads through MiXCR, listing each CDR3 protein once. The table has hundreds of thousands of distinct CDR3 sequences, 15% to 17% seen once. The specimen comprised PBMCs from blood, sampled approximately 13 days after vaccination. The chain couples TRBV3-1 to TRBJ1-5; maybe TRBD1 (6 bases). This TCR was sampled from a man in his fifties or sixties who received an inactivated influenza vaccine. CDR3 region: CASSQDGGTNRPQHF. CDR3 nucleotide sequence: TGTGCCAGCAGCCAAGATGGAGGGACAAACCGGCCCCAGCATTTT.